This T cell receptor (beta chain) was recorded in a study of T cell responses to AZD1222 COVID-19 vaccine. Across the study: Second-dose timings of about 4 or about 12 weeks were pooled.

Findings and limits, study-wide: Among spike-specific TCRs, nearly half reportedly target unmutated variant regions. There were vaccine-associated CD4 TCRs across spike, dominant at 160-218 and 743-854. It should be noted that donors were predominantly white British and more often female, and clonal diversity was possibly underestimated.

Turning to this clone: Its antigen remains unidentified. One junction end does not reproduce the germline sequence, and a read error may be involved.

The CDR3 runs 13 residues. Germline CDR1 reads MNHNS; CDR2 reads SASEGT. Using immunoSEQ multiplex PCR, the repertoire was profiled, and TCRdb retains in-frame clones only, with some absent. The repertoire holds about 98,000 clones, with 84% as singletons. The receptor was isolated from an adult in good health. Sequences were derived from peripheral blood, sampled on day 0 of AZD1222 vaccination. The chain joins TRBV6-1 to TRBJ2-3, with D possibly matching TRBD2 (6 bases). The CDR3 nucleotides are TGTGCCAGCAGAGAAGGTGGGGGGGATACGCAGTATTTT. Encoded protein: CASREGGGDTQYF.